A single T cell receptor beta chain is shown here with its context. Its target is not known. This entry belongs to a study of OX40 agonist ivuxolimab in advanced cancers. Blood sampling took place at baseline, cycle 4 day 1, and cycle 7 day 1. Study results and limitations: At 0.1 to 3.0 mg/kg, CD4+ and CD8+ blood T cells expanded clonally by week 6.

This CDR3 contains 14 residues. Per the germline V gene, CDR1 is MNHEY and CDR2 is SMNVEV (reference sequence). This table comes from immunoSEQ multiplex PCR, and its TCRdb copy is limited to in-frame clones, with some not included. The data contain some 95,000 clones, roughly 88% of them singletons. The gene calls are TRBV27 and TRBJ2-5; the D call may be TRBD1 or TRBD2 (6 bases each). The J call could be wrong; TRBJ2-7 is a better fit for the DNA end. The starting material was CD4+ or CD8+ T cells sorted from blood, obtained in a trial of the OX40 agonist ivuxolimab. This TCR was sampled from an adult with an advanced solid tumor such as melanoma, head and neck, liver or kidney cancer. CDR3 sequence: CASSLRRGGYEQYF. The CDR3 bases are TGTGCCAGCAGTTTACGCAGGGGAGGCTACGAGCAGTACTTC.